The TCR beta chain described here comes from a study of shared clonotypes between healthy human individuals. With 2 bases clipped from V and 9 bases from J, the junction kept 3 bases outside the gene matches. Germline V CDR1 and CDR2: SGDLS, YYNGEE. The CDR3 length is 13 residues. Division of CD4+ cells produced a CD45RA+ naive subset and a CD45RA-negative memory subset. In the sorted-subset replicate PCRs, 200 ng DNA, 25,000 to 35,000 T cell genomes, was used. Original handling: ImmunoSEQ only sent back junction sequences with no quality scores, so filtering was done differently. Profiled with immunoSEQ multiplex PCR; TCRdb holds only in-frame clones, not every one. V and J calls plus clone size are reproduced from that table; the DNA served to infer D and trimming. The sample holds around 940,000 clones, over 60% seen once.

V usage is TRBV9 and J usage is TRBJ2-1, with TRBD1 matching 9 bases. Sequenced material: memory CD4+ T cells sorted from blood. This sample's subset: CD45RA-negative fraction. The TCR was taken from a man younger than 35 in good health. The CDR3 region has the DNA TGTGCCAGCAGCGTGTCACAGGGGGCTGAGCAGTTCTTC. Translating gives CASSVSQGAEQFF.